The rows below give T cell receptor beta chains drawn from one sample of a study of blood T cells in healthy people across ages. A single record per CDR3 protein comes from TCRdb applying MiXCR to the 5' RACE reads. The data hold 600,000 to 850,000 distinct CDR3 sequences, with 25% observed a single time. The data also belong to a second study, concerning T cells of mothers and their children.

Material for sequencing was blood. These receptors were obtained from a boy aged 10-17 years in good health. Both conserved end residues are trimmed from each CDR3. The D gene is left open where the match is weak. Clone size is given for some rows only: seen once, a few or many times, or a class if the clone is expanded.

.	TRBV20-1	TRBJ2-1	.	SARGYYEQF
.	TRBV4-3	TRBJ1-4	few	ASSQGGEVWDEKLF
TRBD1	TRBV27	TRBJ2-7	.	ASNKPGQAPYEQY
TRBD2	TRBV4-2	TRBJ2-1	.	ASSQGFSGEGSGYNEQF
TRBD2	TRBV11-2	.	.	ASSLSGGRNQEQF
TRBD2	TRBV6-1	TRBJ2-2	.	ASRALTSGRAGELF
.	TRBV7-7	TRBJ2-3	few	ASSPGPHTDTQY
.	TRBV20-1	TRBJ1-2	few	SASTRDEGGYT
.	TRBV6-4	TRBJ2-1	few	ASSTTVSSVYNEQF
.	TRBV27	TRBJ1-2	.	ASSPDGGDYT
TRBD2	TRBV2	TRBJ2-6	few	ASSGLAGVFGANVLT
TRBD2	TRBV4-1	TRBJ2-7	many	ASSPEEVRGGYEQY
.	TRBV6-5	TRBJ1-1	.	ASSYGISSTEAF
TRBD1	TRBV27	TRBJ2-4	few	ASSLRQGVANIQY
.	TRBV12-3/TRBV12-4	TRBJ2-2	.	ASSLTGRGSGELF
.	TRBV10-3	TRBJ1-5	.	AISEQDGRLNQPQH
.	TRBV20-1	TRBJ1-6	.	SARDVQIGNSPLH
.	TRBV7-6	TRBJ2-3	.	ASSSDGMNTDTQY
.	TRBV28	TRBJ2-1	few	ASSPRGSRGNEQF
.	TRBV7-2	TRBJ2-7	.	ASSLEPDSSTYEQY
.	TRBV4-3	TRBJ2-7	.	ASSQDSYGANSYEQY
.	TRBV6-2/TRBV6-3	TRBJ2-3	.	ASSLLPDGTDTQY
TRBD1	TRBV28	TRBJ2-5	.	ASREQKGQGYQETQY
.	TRBV6-5	TRBJ2-2	.	ASSGTQTGELF
.	TRBV29-1	TRBJ1-4	.	SVEPTDGELSPEKLF
.	TRBV6-6	TRBJ2-7	.	ASTPSGAEKYEQY
TRBD1	TRBV20-1	TRBJ1-1	.	SALDRGTGHTEAF
.	TRBV29-1	TRBJ1-3	.	SARAGSSGNTIY
.	TRBV7-3	TRBJ2-3	.	ASSSRPSKLDTQY
.	TRBV7-2	TRBJ2-2	few	ASSFRYRVYTGELF
.	TRBV5-1	TRBJ2-3	once	ASSRTDRTSTDTQY
TRBD2	TRBV5-5	TRBJ2-1	.	ASSSIAGHDNEQF
.	TRBV7-9	.	few	ASSFVNEQY
.	TRBV10-3	TRBJ1-1	.	AISGEMNTEAF
.	TRBV7-9	TRBJ2-5	.	ASSLEYREETQY
.	TRBV27	TRBJ2-7	.	ASTLNYEQY
.	TRBV4-3	TRBJ2-7	few	ASSQDGEYYEQY
.	TRBV10-1	TRBJ1-1	.	ASVAATGTEAF
.	TRBV5-1	TRBJ2-7	.	ASSLAGQIYEQY
.	TRBV3-1	TRBJ2-3	.	ASRERFTDTQY
TRBD2	TRBV5-1	TRBJ2-1	.	ASSLQPAGLAGVNEQF
TRBD1	TRBV11-1	TRBJ2-7	.	ASSEDRLIYEQY
.	TRBV28	TRBJ1-4	few	ASSSGILVEKLF
.	TRBV2	.	.	ASSQPGTAAHEQF
TRBD1	TRBV11-2	TRBJ1-4	.	ASSSRGEGEKLF
TRBD2	TRBV20-1	TRBJ2-5	once	SVGTSGLQETQY
TRBD2	TRBV29-1	TRBJ2-7	few	SVLSSGYEQY
.	TRBV6-6	TRBJ1-3	few	ASSYPKGVSDTIY
TRBD2	TRBV5-1	TRBJ2-5	.	ASSLPHGLAGAQETQY
.	TRBV27	TRBJ2-5	.	ASSFVGGEETQY
.	TRBV12-3/TRBV12-4	TRBJ1-1	once	TSSLGQGSVNTEAF
.	TRBV4-2	TRBJ2-2	.	ASGGPNTGGLF
.	TRBV5-1	TRBJ2-5	few	ASSLGDRGSQETQY
TRBD2	TRBV20-1	TRBJ2-2	few	SARDASGGMGGELF
.	TRBV4-3	TRBJ2-7	.	ASSHDPVGGLWSVEQY